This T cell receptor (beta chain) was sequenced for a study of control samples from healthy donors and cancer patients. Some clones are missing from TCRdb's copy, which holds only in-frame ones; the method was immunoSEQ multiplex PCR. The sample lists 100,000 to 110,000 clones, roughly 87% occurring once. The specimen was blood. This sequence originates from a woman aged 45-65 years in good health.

CDR3 amino acids: CASSYSSGESYGYTF. The CDR3 DNA is TGTGCCAGCAGTTATTCCTCCGGAGAGAGCTATGGCTACACCTTC. The chain employs TRBV6-2 or TRBV6-3 and TRBJ1-2; D is unresolved. The CDR3 extends over 15 amino acids. Germline V gene lookup returns CDR1 MNHEY and CDR2 SVGEGT. The V gene lost 3 bases and the J gene lost 4 bases, with 15 bases spanning the gap.